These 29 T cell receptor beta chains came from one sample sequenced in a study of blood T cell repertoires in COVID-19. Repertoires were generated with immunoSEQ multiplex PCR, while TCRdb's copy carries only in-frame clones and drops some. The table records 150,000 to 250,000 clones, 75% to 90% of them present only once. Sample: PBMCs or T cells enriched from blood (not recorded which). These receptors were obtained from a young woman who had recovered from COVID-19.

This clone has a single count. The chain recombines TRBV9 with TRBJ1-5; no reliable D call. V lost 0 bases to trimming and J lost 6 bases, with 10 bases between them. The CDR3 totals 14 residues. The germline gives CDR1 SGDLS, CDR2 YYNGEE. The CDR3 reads CASSVGTEGQPQHF. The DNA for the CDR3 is TGTGCCAGCAGCGTAGGTACAGAGGGTCAGCCCCAGCATTTT.

The CDR3 DNA follows: TGTGCCAGTACGTCAGGGGCACGAGAGACCCAGTACTTC. Its translation is CASTSGARETQYF. The chain links TRBV19 to TRBJ2-5, with a possible D match to TRBD1 (6 bases). This CDR3 has 13 amino acids. V lost 7 bases and J 4 bases, leaving 13 bases between the germline ends. Germline V gives CDR1 LNHDA, CDR2 SQIVND (reference sequence).

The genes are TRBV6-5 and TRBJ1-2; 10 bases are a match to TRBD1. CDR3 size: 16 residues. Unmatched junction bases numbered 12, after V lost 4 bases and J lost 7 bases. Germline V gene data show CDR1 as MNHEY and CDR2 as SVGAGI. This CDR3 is CASSSRPGTGEGGYTF. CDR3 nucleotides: TGTGCCAGCAGTTCCCGTCCCGGGACAGGGGAGGGTGGCTACACCTTC.

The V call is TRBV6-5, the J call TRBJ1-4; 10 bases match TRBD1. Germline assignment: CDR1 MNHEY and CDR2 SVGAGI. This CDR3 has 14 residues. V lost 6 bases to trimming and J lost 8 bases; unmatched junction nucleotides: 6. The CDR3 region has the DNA TGTGCCAGCAGAGAGACAGGGGGCCGGGAAAAACTGTTTTTT. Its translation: CASRETGGREKLFF.

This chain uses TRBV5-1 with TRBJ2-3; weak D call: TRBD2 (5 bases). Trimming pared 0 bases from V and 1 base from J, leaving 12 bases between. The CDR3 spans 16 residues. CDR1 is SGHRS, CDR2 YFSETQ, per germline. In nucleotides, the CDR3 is TGCGCCAGCAGCTTGGATGCGGGCCGGGGCACAGATACGCAGTATTTT. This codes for CASSLDAGRGTDTQYF.

The CDR3 DNA reads TGTGCCAGCAGCATCGGACTAGCGGGATACAATGAGCAGTTCTTC. Its protein is CASSIGLAGYNEQFF. This sequence joins TRBV7-7 and TRBJ2-1; 12 bases align to TRBD2. The CDR3 runs 15 residues. Germline lookup yields CDR1 SSHAT and CDR2 FNYEAQ (reference sequence). V shed 5 bases and J 4 bases; nucleotides not matched to a gene: 3.

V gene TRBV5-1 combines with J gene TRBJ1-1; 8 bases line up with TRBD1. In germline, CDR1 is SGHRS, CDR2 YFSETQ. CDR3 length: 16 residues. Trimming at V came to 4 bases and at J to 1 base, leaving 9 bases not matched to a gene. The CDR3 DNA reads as TGCGCCAGCAGCCATACACAGGGGACAGGGAACACTGAAGCTTTCTTT. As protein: CASSHTQGTGNTEAFF.

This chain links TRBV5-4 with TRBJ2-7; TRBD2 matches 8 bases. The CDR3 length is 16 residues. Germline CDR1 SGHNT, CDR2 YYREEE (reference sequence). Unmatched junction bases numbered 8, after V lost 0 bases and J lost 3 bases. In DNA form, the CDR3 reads TGTGCCAGCAGCTTGGTCGCGGGAGGAATTATCTACGAGCAGTACTTC. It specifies CASSLVAGGIIYEQYF. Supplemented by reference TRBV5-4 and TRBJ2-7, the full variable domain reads ETGVTQSPTHLIKTRGQQVTLRCSSQSGHNTVSWYQQALGQGPQFIFQYYREEENGRGNFPPRFSGLQFPNYSSELNVNALELDDSALYLCASSLVAGGIIYEQYFGPGTRLTVT.

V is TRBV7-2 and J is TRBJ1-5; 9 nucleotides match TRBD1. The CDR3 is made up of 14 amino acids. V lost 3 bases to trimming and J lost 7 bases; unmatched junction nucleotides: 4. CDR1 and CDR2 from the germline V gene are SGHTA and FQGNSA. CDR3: CASSFRQGDQPQHF. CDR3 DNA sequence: TGTGCCAGCAGCTTCCGACAGGGGGACCAGCCCCAGCATTTT.

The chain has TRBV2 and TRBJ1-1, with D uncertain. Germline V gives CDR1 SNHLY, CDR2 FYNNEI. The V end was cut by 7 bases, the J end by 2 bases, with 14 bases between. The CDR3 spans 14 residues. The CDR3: CASKNSDGNTEAFF. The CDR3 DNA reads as TGTGCCAGCAAAAACAGTGACGGAAACACTGAAGCTTTCTTT.

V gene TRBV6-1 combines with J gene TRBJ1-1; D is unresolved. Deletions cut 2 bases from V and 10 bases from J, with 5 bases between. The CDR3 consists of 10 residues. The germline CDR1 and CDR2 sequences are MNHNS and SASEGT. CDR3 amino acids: CASSEFLAFF. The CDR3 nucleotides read TGTGCCAGCAGTGAATTTCTAGCTTTCTTT.

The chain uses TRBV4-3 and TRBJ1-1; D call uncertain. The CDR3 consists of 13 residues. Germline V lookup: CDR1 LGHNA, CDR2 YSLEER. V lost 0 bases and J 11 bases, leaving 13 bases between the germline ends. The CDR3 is CASSQDREGSAFF. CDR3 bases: TGCGCCAGCAGCCAAGATCGGGAGGGTTCGGCTTTCTTT.

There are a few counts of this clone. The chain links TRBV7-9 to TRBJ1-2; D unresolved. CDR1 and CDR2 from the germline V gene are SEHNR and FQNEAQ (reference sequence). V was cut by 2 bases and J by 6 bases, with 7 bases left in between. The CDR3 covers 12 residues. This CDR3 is CASSLIVDGYTF. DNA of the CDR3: TGTGCCAGCAGCTTAATAGTAGATGGCTACACCTTC.

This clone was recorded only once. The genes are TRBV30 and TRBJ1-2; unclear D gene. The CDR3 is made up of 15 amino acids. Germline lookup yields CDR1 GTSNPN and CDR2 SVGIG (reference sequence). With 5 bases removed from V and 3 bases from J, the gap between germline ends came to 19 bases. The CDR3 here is CAWEKWRLSDYGYTF. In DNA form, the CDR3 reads TGTGCCTGGGAGAAGTGGCGGCTAAGTGACTATGGCTACACCTTC.

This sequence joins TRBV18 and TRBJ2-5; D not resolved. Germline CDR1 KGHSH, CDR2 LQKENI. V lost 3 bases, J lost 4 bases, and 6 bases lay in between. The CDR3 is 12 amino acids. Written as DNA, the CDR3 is TGTGCCAGCTCACCTTCTACAGAGACCCAGTACTTC. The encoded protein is CASSPSTETQYF.

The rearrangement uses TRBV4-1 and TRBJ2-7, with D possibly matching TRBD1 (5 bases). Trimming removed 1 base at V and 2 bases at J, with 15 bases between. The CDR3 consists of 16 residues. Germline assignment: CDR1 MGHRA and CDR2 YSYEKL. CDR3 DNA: TGCGCCAGCAGCCAAGTTTGGGGCGAGGCCCCCTACGAGCAGTACTTC. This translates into CASSQVWGEAPYEQYF.

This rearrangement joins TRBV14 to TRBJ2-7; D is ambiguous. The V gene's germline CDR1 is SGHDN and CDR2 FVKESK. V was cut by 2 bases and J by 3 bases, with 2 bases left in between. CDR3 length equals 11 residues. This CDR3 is CASSQYYEQYF. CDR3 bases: TGTGCCAGCAGCCAATACTACGAGCAGTACTTC.

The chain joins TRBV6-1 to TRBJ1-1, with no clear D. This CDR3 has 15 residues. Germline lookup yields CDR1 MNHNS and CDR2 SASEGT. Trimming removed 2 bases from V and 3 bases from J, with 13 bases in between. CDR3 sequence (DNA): TGTGCCAGCAGTGAACTTCCAGGTCGTGACACTGAAGCTTTCTTT. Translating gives CASSELPGRDTEAFF.

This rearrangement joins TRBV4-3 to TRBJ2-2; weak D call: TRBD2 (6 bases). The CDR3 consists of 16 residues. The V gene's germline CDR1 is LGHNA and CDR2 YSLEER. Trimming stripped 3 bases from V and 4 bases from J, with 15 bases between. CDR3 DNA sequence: TGCGCCAGCAGCCATCCCGGGGGTAGTCGCACCGGGGAGCTGTTTTTT. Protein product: CASSHPGGSRTGELFF.

This CDR3 reads CASSLGDTLQFF. In nucleotides, the CDR3 is TGCGCCAGCAGCTTGGGGGACACCCTGCAGTTCTTC. The chain has TRBV5-1 and TRBJ2-1; D possibly corresponds to TRBD1 (6 bases). Germline V lookup: CDR1 SGHRS, CDR2 YFSETQ. CDR3 size: 12 residues. V lost 0 bases, J lost 12 bases, and 10 bases lay in between.

The CDR3 bases are TGTGCCAGCAGTTACCGGGTTAGCGGGAGGAATGAGCAGTTCTTC. Translated: CASSYRVSGRNEQFF. The rearrangement uses TRBV6-5 and TRBJ2-1; TRBD2 agrees at 10 bases. V was clipped by 2 bases and J by 7 bases; unmatched bases: 5. The length of the CDR3 is 15 residues. Germline V lookup: CDR1 MNHEY, CDR2 SVGAGI.

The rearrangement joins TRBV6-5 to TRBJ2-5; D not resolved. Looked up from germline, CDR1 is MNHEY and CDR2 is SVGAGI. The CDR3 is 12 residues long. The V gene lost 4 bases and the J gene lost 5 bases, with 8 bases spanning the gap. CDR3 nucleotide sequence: TGTGCCAGCAGTTCCCTCCGGGAGACCCAGTACTTC. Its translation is CASSSLRETQYF.

CDR3 residues: CASSSEGSYNSPLHF. CDR3 in DNA: TGTGCCAGTAGTTCCGAGGGATCCTATAATTCACCCCTCCACTTT. The chain has TRBV19 and TRBJ1-6; D ambiguous. Germline CDR1 reads LNHDA; CDR2 reads SQIVND (reference sequence). CDR3 size: 15 residues. With 5 bases removed from V and 1 base from J, the gap between germline ends came to 9 bases. The whole variable domain, filled in from reference TRBV19 and TRBJ1-6, reads DGGITQSPKYLFRKEGQNVTLSCEQNLNHDAMYWYRQDPGQGLRLIYYSQIVNDFQKGDIAEGYSVSREKKESFPLTVTSAQKNPTAFYLCASSSEGSYNSPLHFGNGTRLTVT.

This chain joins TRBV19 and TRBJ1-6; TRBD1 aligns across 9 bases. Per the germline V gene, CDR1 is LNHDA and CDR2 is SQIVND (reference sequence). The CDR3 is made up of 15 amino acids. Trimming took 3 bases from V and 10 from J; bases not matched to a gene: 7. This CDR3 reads CASSIGTGIWSPLHF. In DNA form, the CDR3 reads TGTGCCAGTAGTATCGGGACAGGGATTTGGTCACCCCTCCACTTT.

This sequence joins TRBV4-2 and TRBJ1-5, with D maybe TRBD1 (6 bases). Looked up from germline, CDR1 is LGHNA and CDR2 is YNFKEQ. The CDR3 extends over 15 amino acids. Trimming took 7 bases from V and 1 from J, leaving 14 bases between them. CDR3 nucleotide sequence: TGTGCCAGCAACCGCGACAGGATGAGCAATCAGCCCCAGCATTTT. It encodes CASNRDRMSNQPQHF.

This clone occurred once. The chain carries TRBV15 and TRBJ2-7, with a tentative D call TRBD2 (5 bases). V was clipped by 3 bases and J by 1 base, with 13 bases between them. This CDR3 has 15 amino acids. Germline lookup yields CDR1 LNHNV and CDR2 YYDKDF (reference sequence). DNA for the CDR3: TGTGCCACCAGCAGTGGCCCCGCGGGTTCCTACGAGCAGTACTTC. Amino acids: CATSSGPAGSYEQYF.

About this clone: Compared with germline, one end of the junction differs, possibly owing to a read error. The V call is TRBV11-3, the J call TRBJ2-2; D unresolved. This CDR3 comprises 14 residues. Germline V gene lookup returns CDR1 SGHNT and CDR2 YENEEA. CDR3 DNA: TGTGCCAGCAGCCTTAGGAGTTTCACCAGGGAGCTGTTTTTT. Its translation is CASSLRSFTRELFF.

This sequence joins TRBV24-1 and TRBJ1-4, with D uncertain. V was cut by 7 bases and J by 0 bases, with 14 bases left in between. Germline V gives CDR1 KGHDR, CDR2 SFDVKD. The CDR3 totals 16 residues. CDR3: CATRRREIATNEKLFF. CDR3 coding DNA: TGTGCCACCAGGAGGAGGGAAATTGCAACTAATGAAAAACTGTTTTTT.

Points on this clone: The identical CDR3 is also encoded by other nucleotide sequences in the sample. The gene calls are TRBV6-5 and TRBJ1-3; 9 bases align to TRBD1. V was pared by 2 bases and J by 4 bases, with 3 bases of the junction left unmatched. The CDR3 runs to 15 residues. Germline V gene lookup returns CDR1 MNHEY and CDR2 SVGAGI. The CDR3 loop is CASSYGTGSGNTIYF. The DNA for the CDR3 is TGTGCCAGCAGTTACGGGACAGGGAGCGGAAACACCATATATTTT.